This T cell receptor (beta chain) was captured by sequencing in a study of identical twins. Whole-study results and caveats: Twin-shared out-of-frame alpha sequences were enriched for low generation probability. Invariant populations such as MAIT and iNKT cells could partly muddle zero-insertion analyses. Abundant beta clonotypes from cord blood had fewer insertions, unlike memory repertoires, which showed none.

Trimming removed 4 bases from V and 3 bases from J; junction bases left unmatched: 5. CDR1 is MGHDK, CDR2 SYGVNS, per germline. The CDR3 has 14 amino acids. This clonotype has more than one count but fewer than ten. The antigen is undetermined. A universal primer site came from template switching; cDNA carried unique molecular identifiers. TCRdb re-called the 5' RACE reads with MiXCR, one entry per CDR3 protein. The sample holds around 1.7 million distinct CDR3 sequences, about 32% seen once. What was sequenced was cord blood. This receptor was identified in a newborn girl in good health. The chain combines TRBV25-1 with TRBJ2-7, with 8 bases identical to TRBD1. The CDR3 here is CASSAGTGHYEQYF. The CDR3 DNA is TGTGCCAGCAGTGCAGGGACAGGTCACTACGAGCAGTACTTC.